This TCR beta chain was found in a study of identifying expanded T cells in peripheral blood. Study conclusions and caveats: Differentially abundant clones: around 1.2 between replicates, roughly 16 at 2 to 3 weeks, over 18 at four.

Notes on this clone: Its matching antigen is unknown.

During the collection period, no donor immune events like infections were recorded. Trimming removed 4 bases at V and 11 bases at J, with 18 bases between. The CDR3 covers 15 residues. The germline V gene has CDR1 MGHDK and CDR2 SYGVNS. TCRdb keeps only in-frame clones here, not all; method: immunoSEQ multiplex PCR. The sample lists around 130,000 clones; 70% to 90% were seen once. The sequence was collected from a person aged 18 to 75 in good health. The genes are TRBV25-1 and TRBJ1-6; D might be TRBD1 (6 bases). Sequenced: blood. The CDR3 region has the DNA TGTGCCAGCAGTGGGGGTGGGGTCCCAGGGGCACCCCTCCACTTT. It codes for CASSGGGVPGAPLHF. Complete variable domain (other parts from reference TRBV25-1 and TRBJ1-6): EADIYQTPRYLVIGTGKKITLECSQTMGHDKMYWYQQDPGMELHLIHYSYGVNSTEKGDLSSESTVSRIRTEHFPLTLESARPSHTSQYLCASSGGGVPGAPLHFGNGTRLTVT.